The 15 T cell receptor beta chains below come from one sample, sequenced in a study of Graves' ophthalmopathy and Graves' hyperthyroidism. Amplification of the TCR beta CDR3 regions used RNA transcripts (as template). HTBI primers were employed in first-round RT-PCR, then a second-round multiplex PCR followed. Each CDR3 protein is one row after TCRdb ran MiXCR on the multiplex PCR reads. The data contain about 150,000 distinct CDR3 sequences, 30% to 45% of them seen just once; the ten biggest clones take up roughly 5.2%. Sequenced sample: peripheral blood. All receptors come from a woman between 35 and 50 years old with Graves' ophthalmopathy.

This clonotype was recorded a few times. The genes are TRBV12-3 or TRBV12-4 and TRBJ2-5, with 7 bases identical to TRBD2. Unmatched junction bases numbered 3, after V lost 4 bases and J lost 4 bases. This CDR3 spans 13 amino acids. The CDR3 loop is CASSSLAIETQYF. In nucleotides, the CDR3 is TGTGCCAGCAGTTCACTAGCGATAGAGACCCAGTACTTC.

V usage is TRBV11-2 and J usage is TRBJ1-2; D ambiguous. Germline V gene data show CDR1 as SGHAT and CDR2 as FQNNGV. CDR3 length equals 16 residues. The ends were cut back, 1 base at V and 7 bases at J, with 19 bases in the middle. The CDR3 nucleotides read TGTGCCAGCAGCTTAGTAACGGGCCGGGGTAGCGGTGGCTACACCTTC. This gives the protein CASSLVTGRGSGGYTF.

This chain's CDR3 is CASSPSGQAANTEAFF. The CDR3 DNA sequence: TGTGCCAGCAGCCCCTCAGGACAGGCCGCGAACACTGAAGCTTTCTTT. This chain connects TRBV7-3 to TRBJ1-1; 7 bases align to TRBD1. The CDR3 runs 16 residues. CDR1 and CDR2 from the germline V gene are SGHTA and FQGTGA. V trimming: 5 bases; J trimming: 1 base; junction bases outside the gene matches: 10. The full variable domain, its missing parts supplied by reference TRBV7-3 and TRBJ1-1, is GAGVSQTPSNKVTEKGKYVELRCDPISGHTALYWYRQSLGQGPEFLIYFQGTGAADDSGLPNDRFFAVRPEGSVSTLKIQRTERGDSAVYLCASSPSGQAANTEAFFGQGTRLTVV.

This clonotype was observed at least ten times. The rearrangement links TRBV7-3 to TRBJ1-1; TRBD1 aligns across 8 bases. The junction had 13 bases not matched to a gene; V was cut back by 5 bases and J by 5 bases. Germline loops: CDR1 SGHTA, CDR2 FQGTGA. This CDR3 spans 16 amino acids. CDR3 nucleotides: TGTGCCAGCAGCCCTAGACAGGGGTCTACGAAAACTGAAGCTTTCTTT. Translated: CASSPRQGSTKTEAFF.

V and J are TRBV5-5 and TRBJ2-5; D not certain. The CDR3 has 12 amino acids. V dropped 3 bases and J dropped 7 bases, with 10 bases sitting between them. Germline V lookup: CDR1 SGHKS, CDR2 YYEKEE (reference sequence). This chain's CDR3 is CASSWTDGTQYF. For the CDR3, the DNA is TGTGCCAGCAGCTGGACGGACGGGACCCAGTACTTC.

There are many counts of this clonotype. The rearrangement joins TRBV11-1 to TRBJ1-1; possibly TRBD1 for D (5 bases). With 5 bases removed from V and 4 bases from J, the gap between germline ends came to 11 bases. From germline, CDR1 is SGHAT and CDR2 FQDESV (reference sequence). The CDR3 loop spans 13 amino acids. CDR3 DNA: TGTGCCAGCAGCCGGGGGGGGGGCACTGAAGCTTTCTTT. Translation: CASSRGGGTEAFF.

This chain links TRBV27 with TRBJ2-7, with TRBD1 as a possible D gene (6 bases). This CDR3 is built from 14 residues. Germline V gives CDR1 MNHEY, CDR2 SMNVEV (reference sequence). V shed 4 bases and J shed 1 base, with 11 bases lying between them. The CDR3 bases are TGTGCCAGCAGTTCACACAGGGAATCCTACGAGCAGTACTTC. Translation: CASSSHRESYEQYF.

This clonotype was seen at least ten times. This chain links TRBV6-5 with TRBJ1-2; 8 nucleotides agree with TRBD1. The CDR3 has 14 residues. The junction had 7 bases not matched to a gene; V was cut back by 6 bases and J by 4 bases. Germline V CDR1 and CDR2: MNHEY, SVGAGI. The CDR3 DNA reads as TGTGCCAGCAGCCCCCGGACAGGGAGCTATGGCTACACCTTC. This translates into CASSPRTGSYGYTF.

The chain combines TRBV11-2 with TRBJ2-7; 10 bases line up with TRBD1. The germline V gene has CDR1 SGHAT and CDR2 FQNNGV. The J segment lost 1 base and the V segment lost 4 bases, leaving 7 bases of the junction unmatched. The CDR3 spans 16 residues. CDR3 region: CASSSHRDRGSYEQYF. Here the CDR3 DNA reads TGTGCCAGCAGCTCACACCGGGACAGGGGTTCCTACGAGCAGTACTTC.

The rearrangement joins TRBV7-2 to TRBJ1-2; D not certain. The CDR3 contains 15 residues. Germline-derived CDR1 and CDR2 are SGHTA and FQGNSA. V was trimmed by 4 bases and J by 8 bases, leaving 20 bases between them. CDR3 DNA: TGTGCCAGCAGCTCCCTTGGATGGGGAATTGAAGGCTACACCTTC. Protein: CASSSLGWGIEGYTF.

This clonotype was counted at least ten times. The V gene is TRBV11-3, the J gene TRBJ2-2, with 10 bases that match TRBD2. CDR1 and CDR2 (germline): SGHNT, YENEEA. The CDR3 totals 17 residues. J gave up 3 bases and V 1 base, and 5 bases lay outside the gene matches. This chain's CDR3 is CASSLGWLAGDTGELFF. CDR3 nucleotide sequence: TGTGCCAGCAGCTTAGGATGGCTAGCGGGAGACACCGGGGAGCTGTTTTTT.

This clonotype showed up many times. The chain carries TRBV6-2 or TRBV6-3 and TRBJ1-5, with 10 bases identical to TRBD1. The germline V gene has CDR1 MNHEY and CDR2 SVGEGT. Unmatched junction bases numbered 6, after V lost 5 bases and J lost 2 bases. The CDR3 sequence is 16 residues long. CDR3 DNA: TGTGCCAGCAGTCGACAGGGGGCGATGGGCAATCAGCCCCAGCATTTT. It yields the protein CASSRQGAMGNQPQHF.

This clonotype has at least ten counts. The chain combines TRBV29-1 with TRBJ2-5; D remains unclear. V lost 4 bases, J lost 5 bases, and 11 bases lay in between. The CDR3 consists of 12 residues. Germline-derived CDR1 and CDR2 are SQVTM and ANQGSEA. The CDR3 DNA follows: TGCAGCGTTGCGTCTGGAGTGGAGACCCAGTACTTC. Translating it yields CSVASGVETQYF.

V is TRBV27 and J is TRBJ1-1; D is undetermined. Germline V gene data show CDR1 as MNHEY and CDR2 as SMNVEV (reference sequence). Trimming left V 6 bases short and J 5 bases short, with 13 bases between. The CDR3 totals 13 residues. The CDR3 nucleotides are TGTGCCAGCAGGCCTGCGAGGGATACTGAAGCTTTCTTT. Translating gives CASRPARDTEAFF.

This clonotype was counted many times. The V gene is TRBV7-3, the J gene TRBJ1-5; D unclear. V shed 0 bases and J shed 0 bases, with 12 bases lying between them. CDR1 is SGHTA, CDR2 FQGTGA, per germline. This CDR3 comprises 17 residues. Here the CDR3 DNA reads TGTGCCAGCAGCTTAACTCTGGACCGCTATAGCAATCAGCCCCAGCATTTT. Translation: CASSLTLDRYSNQPQHF.